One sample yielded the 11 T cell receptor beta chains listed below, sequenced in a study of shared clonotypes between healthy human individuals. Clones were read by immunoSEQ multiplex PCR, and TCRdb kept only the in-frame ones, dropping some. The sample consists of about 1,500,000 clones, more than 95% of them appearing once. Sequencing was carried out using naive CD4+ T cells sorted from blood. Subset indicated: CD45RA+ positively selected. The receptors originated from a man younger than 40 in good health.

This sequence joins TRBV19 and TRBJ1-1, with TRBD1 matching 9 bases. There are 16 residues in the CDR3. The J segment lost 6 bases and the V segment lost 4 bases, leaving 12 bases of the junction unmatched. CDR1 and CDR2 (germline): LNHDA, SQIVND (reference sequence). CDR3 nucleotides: TGTGCCAGTAGTAAGGACAGGGGATCAGGTCTCCCTGAAGCTTTCTTT. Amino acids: CASSKDRGSGLPEAFF. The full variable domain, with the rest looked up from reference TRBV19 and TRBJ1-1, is DGGITQSPKYLFRKEGQNVTLSCEQNLNHDAMYWYRQDPGQGLRLIYYSQIVNDFQKGDIAEGYSVSREKKESFPLTVTSAQKNPTAFYLCASSKDRGSGLPEAFFGQGTRLTVV.

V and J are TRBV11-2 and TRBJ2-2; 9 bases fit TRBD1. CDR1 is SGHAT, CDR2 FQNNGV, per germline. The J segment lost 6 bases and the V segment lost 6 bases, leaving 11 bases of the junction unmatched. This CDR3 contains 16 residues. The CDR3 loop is CASRRDRGKFPGELFF. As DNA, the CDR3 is TGTGCCAGCAGGCGAGACAGGGGGAAATTTCCCGGGGAGCTGTTTTTT.

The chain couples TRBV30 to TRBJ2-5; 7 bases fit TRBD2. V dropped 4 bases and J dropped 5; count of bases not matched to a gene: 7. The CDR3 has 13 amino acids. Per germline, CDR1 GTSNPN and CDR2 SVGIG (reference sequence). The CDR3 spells CAWNWWGGETQYF. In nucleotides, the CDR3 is TGTGCCTGGAATTGGTGGGGAGGGGAGACCCAGTACTTC.

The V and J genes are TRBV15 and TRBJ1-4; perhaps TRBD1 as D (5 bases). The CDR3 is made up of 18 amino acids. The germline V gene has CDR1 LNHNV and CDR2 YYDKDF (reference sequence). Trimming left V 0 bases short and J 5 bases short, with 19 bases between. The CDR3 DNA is TGTGCCACCAGCAGAGAGAGATTGGGCGGGACCCTCAATGAAAAACTGTTTTTT. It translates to CATSRERLGGTLNEKLFF.

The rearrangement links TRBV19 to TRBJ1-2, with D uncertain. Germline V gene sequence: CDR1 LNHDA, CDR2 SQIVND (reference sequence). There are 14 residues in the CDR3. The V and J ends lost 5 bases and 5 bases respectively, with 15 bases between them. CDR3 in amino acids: CASSSQARPYGYTF. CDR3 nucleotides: TGTGCCAGTAGTTCCCAGGCCCGGCCGTATGGCTACACCTTC.

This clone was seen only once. The CDR3 is CASGFGMETQYF. CDR3 sequence (DNA): TGTGCTAGTGGTTTCGGGATGGAGACCCAGTACTTC. V usage is TRBV12-5 and J usage is TRBJ2-5, with D possibly TRBD2 on 5 matching bases. V lost 3 bases and J 5 bases, leaving 7 bases between the germline ends. Germline V gene lookup returns CDR1 LGHNT and CDR2 FRNRAP. The CDR3 contains 12 residues. The variable domain in full, completed from reference TRBV12-5 and TRBJ2-5, reads DARVTQTPRHKVTEMGQEVTMRCQPILGHNTVFWYRQTMMQGLELLAYFRNRAPLDDSGMPKDRFSAEMPDATLATLKIQPSEPRDSAVYFCASGFGMETQYFGPGTRLLVL.

The CDR3 reads CAISPMAQETQYF. CDR3 DNA: TGTGCCATCAGCCCCATGGCCCAAGAGACCCAGTACTTC. The gene calls are TRBV10-3 and TRBJ2-5; D is ambiguous. The CDR3 sequence is 13 residues long. Germline loops: CDR1 ENHRY, CDR2 SYGVKD. The V gene lost 6 bases and the J gene lost 1 base, with 9 bases spanning the gap.

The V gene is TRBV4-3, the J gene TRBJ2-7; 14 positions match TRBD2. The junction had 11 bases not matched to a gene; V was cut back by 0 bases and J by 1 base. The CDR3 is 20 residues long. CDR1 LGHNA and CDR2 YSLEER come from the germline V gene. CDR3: CASSQDGPGLAGEKSYEQYF. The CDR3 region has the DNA TGCGCCAGCAGCCAAGATGGGCCGGGACTAGCGGGAGAGAAGTCCTACGAGCAGTACTTC.

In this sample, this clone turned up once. The chain's CDR3 is CASAGRPGLVFDEQFF. For the CDR3, the DNA is TGTGCCAGCGCGGGACGACCCGGACTAGTTTTTGATGAGCAGTTCTTC. J is TRBJ2-1 and V is TRBV28; 7 nucleotides align to TRBD2. With V trimmed by 8 bases and J by 8 bases, 18 bases remained unmatched. The germline CDR1 and CDR2 sequences are MDHEN and SYDVKM. This CDR3 has 16 amino acids.

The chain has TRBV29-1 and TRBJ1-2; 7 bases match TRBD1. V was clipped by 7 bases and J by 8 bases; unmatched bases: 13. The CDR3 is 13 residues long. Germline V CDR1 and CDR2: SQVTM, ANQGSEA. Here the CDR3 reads CSAISDRVEGYTF. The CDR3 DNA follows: TGCAGCGCTATCTCCGACAGGGTCGAGGGCTACACCTTC.

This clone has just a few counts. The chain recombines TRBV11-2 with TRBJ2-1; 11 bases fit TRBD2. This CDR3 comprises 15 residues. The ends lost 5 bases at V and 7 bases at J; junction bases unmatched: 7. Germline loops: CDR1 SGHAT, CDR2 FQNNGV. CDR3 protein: CASSHRLAGWNEQFF. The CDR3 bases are TGTGCCAGCAGCCACCGACTAGCGGGATGGAATGAGCAGTTCTTC.